Listed below are T cell receptor beta chains from one sample, sequenced in a study of T cell repertoires in cytomegalovirus infection. TCRdb redid the calling of the reads with MiXCR, one entry per CDR3 protein. The profile shows hundreds of thousands of distinct CDR3 sequences, around a sixth of them singletons. Sequencing was carried out using PBMCs. These receptors were taken from a human donor in good health (CMV status not recorded). Some clones in this sample may be carry-over from other donors' samples. Both conserved end residues are part of each CDR3. Clone size is not always given. Where it is, it says once, few, many or a class for expanded clones.

v_call | clone_size | cdr3_aa
TRBV12-3/TRBV12-4 | few | CASSLHPSGAFNEQFF
TRBV28 | - | CASSLWGTSSYEQYF
TRBV27 | - | CASSRTTGGYQPQHF
TRBV6-2/TRBV6-3 | many | CASSSGQGVTNEQFF
TRBV27 | many | CASSLVAIGSPLHF
TRBV2 | - | CASSRDRGNGETQYF
TRBV5-1 | - | CASSPRQGANSPLHF
TRBV6-5 | few | CASSYSGSSPYEQYF
TRBV4-2 | - | CASSQVDGATNEKLFF
TRBV15 | - | CATGQSSYEQYF
TRBV12-3/TRBV12-4 | - | CASTRTSGGFYNEQFF
TRBV11-2 | once | CASGLGAGSGNTIYF
TRBV6-1 | many | CASIDSGRTQPQHF
TRBV12-3/TRBV12-4 | once | CASSSGVTETQYF
TRBV6-6 | few | CASSYSDSRQPQHF
TRBV7-9 | few | CASSPDSNRGYTF
TRBV12-3/TRBV12-4 | few | CASSIDYLTDTQYF
TRBV7-2 | many | CASSLGAGGNTEAFF
TRBV4-2 | - | CASSQDLLNYGYTF
TRBV18 | - | CASSQDRAPTGSYGYTF
TRBV20-1 | few | CSAIAGAGTDTQYF
TRBV11-1 | - | CASSLGASFTGELFF
TRBV18 | many | CASSQGQSYEQYF
TRBV7-9 | few | CASSSPRDIGNTIYF
TRBV12-3/TRBV12-4 | few | CASSLGGTRANVLTF
TRBV20-1 | few | CSARDPPGLAGETQYF
TRBV11-2 | many | CASSLFAGSGSETQYF
TRBV11-2 | - | CASSSASTSGQAYNEQFF
TRBV20-1 | - | CSARTYGDTQYF
TRBV20-1 | few | CSALGQPHTEAFF
TRBV12-3/TRBV12-4 | many | CASSFARGSDYGYTF
TRBV12-5 | - | CASEPPVGGAGYGYTF
TRBV20-1 | many | CSARAQKRPDTQYF
TRBV25-1 | few | CASSGPSETQYF
TRBV19 | few | CASSGEQGNQPQHF
TRBV20-1 | - | CSAHRTGETQYF
TRBV7-2 | - | CASSLGLGLLNTEAFF
TRBV7-9 | few | CASSFSLAGLYNEQFF
TRBV4-1 | once | CASSQVGTPYSGANVLTF
TRBV5-4 | many | CASSLAGGGAYEQYF
TRBV4-1 | - | CASSPLAGGYGSYNEQFF
TRBV28 | few | CASSLEWVIQGRDEAFF
TRBV7-2 | many | CASSPTSGGDGNEQFF
TRBV6-4 | - | CASSASQHNEQFF